Each of the 13 T cell receptor beta chains below was sequenced from the same sample in a study of PD-1 blockade in classical Hodgkin lymphoma. The method was immunoSEQ multiplex PCR; TCRdb's version includes in-frame clones alone and lacks a portion of them. The profile shows 29,000 or so clones, over 55% of them singletons. All patients experienced relapse after autologous stem cell transplantation, and brentuximab vedotin exposure was variable. The sequences come from peripheral blood mononuclear cells (PBMCs), collected before the second cycle of nivolumab. The receptors were gathered from a human donor with classical Hodgkin lymphoma.

The gene calls are TRBV9 and TRBJ2-5, with TRBD2 matching 12 bases. The length of the CDR3 is 16 residues. Looked up from germline, CDR1 is SGDLS and CDR2 is YYNGEE. Trimming at V came to 1 base and at J to 5 bases, leaving 6 bases not matched to a gene. The DNA for the CDR3 is TGTGCCAGCAGCGTACTAGCGGGGGGGCTCGTCGAGACCCAGTACTTC. The encoded protein is CASSVLAGGLVETQYF.

The CDR3 loop is CASSVGGGATDTQYF. The CDR3 nucleotides are TGTGCCAGCAGCGTGGGCGGGGGGGCCACAGATACGCAGTATTTT. The V call is TRBV9, the J call TRBJ2-3, with 9 bases fitting TRBD2. J lost 2 bases, V lost 2 bases, and 3 bases had no gene match. The germline V gene has CDR1 SGDLS and CDR2 YYNGEE. This CDR3 has 15 amino acids.

This chain links TRBV7-9 with TRBJ2-1, with TRBD1 matching 7 bases. Germline V gene data show CDR1 as SEHNR and CDR2 as FQNEAQ (reference sequence). The V and J ends lost 5 bases and 8 bases, in that order; junction bases with no gene match: 9. The CDR3 is 14 residues long. CDR3 nucleotides: TGTGCCAGCAGCCCCAGGGGGAGATTGTATGAGCAGTTCTTC. Amino acid sequence: CASSPRGRLYEQFF.

This chain joins TRBV27 and TRBJ1-4; weak D call: TRBD1 (5 bases). The CDR3 runs 17 residues. V was clipped by 7 bases and J by 3 bases, with 21 bases between them. The germline CDR1 and CDR2 sequences are MNHEY and SMNVEV (reference sequence). Here the CDR3 DNA reads TGTGCCAGCACCTCGACATGGGCAGGGAGGGCTAATGAAAAACTGTTTTTT. It encodes CASTSTWAGRANEKLFF.

V and J are TRBV29-1 and TRBJ2-3, with 11 bases matching TRBD2. This CDR3 is 16 amino acids long. The V segment lost 3 bases and the J segment 3 bases; nucleotides outside the gene matches: 8. Germline loops: CDR1 SQVTM, CDR2 ANQGSEA. The CDR3 coding sequence is TGCAGCGTTGATGTTAGCGGGGGGGCCGGGACAGATACGCAGTATTTT. Translation gives CSVDVSGGAGTDTQYF.

CDR3 DNA sequence: TGTGCCAGCAGTGAAAGAGAGGACGGCAGGAATCAGCCCCAGCATTTT. Residues: CASSEREDGRNQPQHF. The V and J genes are TRBV25-1 and TRBJ1-5, with D hard to call. Trimming took off 2 bases at V and 4 bases at J, with 15 bases between the two ends. The CDR3 consists of 16 residues. The germline CDR1 and CDR2 sequences are MGHDK and SYGVNS.

In DNA, the CDR3 is TGTGCCATCCCGGGAACCCACGGGGATGAGCAGTTCTTC. It is translated as CAIPGTHGDEQFF. The chain links TRBV10-3 to TRBJ2-1; maybe TRBD2 (5 bases). CDR1 is ENHRY, CDR2 SYGVKD, per germline. V was clipped by 8 bases and J by 8 bases, with 16 bases between them. The CDR3 extends over 13 amino acids.

The J gene is TRBJ1-2, the V gene TRBV11-2, with D perhaps matching TRBD1 (5 bases). This CDR3 has 14 amino acids. CDR1 is SGHAT, CDR2 FQNNGV, per germline. V dropped 7 bases and J dropped 0 bases, with 12 bases sitting between them. CDR3 DNA sequence: TGTGCCAGCATCGACAGCTTAGCTAACTATGGCTACACCTTC. Amino acids: CASIDSLANYGYTF.

This clone was recorded only once. This rearrangement joins TRBV7-2 to TRBJ2-7; 7 nucleotides match TRBD1. V gave up 4 bases and J gave up 4 bases; unmatched junction bases: 7. Germline loops: CDR1 SGHTA, CDR2 FQGNSA. This CDR3 is 14 amino acids long. This chain's CDR3 is CASSSGDSRYEQYF. The CDR3 coding sequence is TGTGCCAGCAGCTCAGGGGACAGCCGTTACGAGCAGTACTTC.

This clone was observed a single time. V is TRBV10-1 and J is TRBJ2-3; D is undetermined. CDR3 length: 12 amino acids. Germline CDR1 WNHNN, CDR2 SYGVQD (reference sequence). Trimming pared 2 bases from V and 4 bases from J, leaving 4 bases between. The CDR3 region is CASSETADTQYF. The CDR3 bases are TGCGCCAGCAGTGAGACTGCAGATACGCAGTATTTT.

The count of this clone is one. The chain combines TRBV9 with TRBJ2-1; 9 positions match TRBD2. Losses at the gene ends were 0 bases for V and 7 bases for J; bases not matched to a gene: 8. Germline V lookup: CDR1 SGDLS, CDR2 YYNGEE. This CDR3 is built from 16 residues. CDR3 DNA sequence: TGTGCCAGCAGCGTAGCTAATAGCGGGGGCCTTAATGAGCAGTTCTTC. It encodes CASSVANSGGLNEQFF.

The chain links TRBV5-1 to TRBJ1-1; possible D gene TRBD1, 6 bases. Looked up from germline, CDR1 is SGHRS and CDR2 is YFSETQ. CDR3 length: 12 residues. V shed 4 bases and J shed 3 bases, with 7 bases lying between them. As DNA, the CDR3 is TGCGCCAGCAGCACAGGGTACACTGAAGCTTTCTTT. Translating gives CASSTGYTEAFF.

The CDR3 bases are TGTGCCAGTTCGGATGGGGACAGGGGGTACAATGAGCAGTTCTTC. Protein: CASSDGDRGYNEQFF. V usage is TRBV7-9 and J usage is TRBJ2-1; 11 bases match TRBD1. V was clipped by 9 bases and J by 4 bases; unmatched bases: 8. This CDR3 has 15 residues. Germline CDR1 is SEHNR and CDR2 is FQNEAQ (reference sequence).